This T cell receptor (beta chain) comes out of a study of T cell responses to AZD1222 COVID-19 vaccine (dated by TCRdb to the early 2020s). Regarding the study in general: AZD1222 recipients with second doses at about 4 weeks or about 12 weeks were pooled, because spike-specific TCR depth and breadth did not differ between schedules. Trial participants were enrolled by age into subgroups of 18-55, 56-69 and 70-plus years, and around 150, 29 and 61 TCR-sequenced participants, respectively, were included in these subgroups. A total of about 230 trial participants underwent TCR sequencing, of whom around 200 received two doses of AZD1222 and some 26 received two doses of the MenACWY control vaccine.

Per the publication, the time point label means: baseline before first vaccination. Samples from vaccinated people were obtained from the UK trials COV001 and COV002, which included a single-blind randomized controlled phase 2/3 trial of AZD1222 (ChAdOx1 nCoV-19) in healthy adults. For TCRbeta chain sequencing, PBMC samples were collected from trial participants at day 0 and at day 28 after the second dose. The CDR3 regions of human TCRbeta chains were subjected to immunosequencing. On the authors' methods: TCRs in the repertoires were compared against a reference library of SARS-CoV-2-specific TCRs that had been generated with the MIRA antigen-specificity platform. Breadth was defined as the fraction of unique TCRs that were SARS-CoV-2-associated. Depth was defined as the fraction of total T cells that were SARS-CoV-2-associated. Using the MIRA data, each spike-specific TCR was assigned both to the spike region to which the TCR was reactive and to a CD4 or CD8 class. Log10-transformed breadth and depth values were compared by one-way ANOVA with Sidak's multiple comparisons tests. What TCRdb holds here is the immuneACCESS table cut down to in-frame rearrangements. Part of the clones is not present; checked against another copy, under half of the missing clones reflect an unresolved V gene, and the others are unexplained. The V and J calls and clone size are taken from that table; D and trimming were inferred from the DNA. For this sample there are around 120,000 clones; roughly 90% appear just once. The ten largest clones represent less than 4% of the sample.

The study at large found these results: In the small 56-69-year group, the increase in depth fell short of significance, most likely because of low power. Spike-specific TCR breadth and depth rose significantly after two AZD1222 doses compared with day 0 and with MenACWY recipients. Reportedly, close to half of the unique spike-specific TCRs recognized epitopes lying outside the regions that are mutated in the B.1.351 and B.1.1.7 variants. CD4 TCRs associated with the vaccine covered the entire spike protein, and the dominant responses were in regions 160-218 and 743-854. Because no day 14 peak-response samples were available, repertoires were characterized only after the peak T cell response. Participants were mostly white British and included more females than males, and it was suggested by the authors that clonal diversity may have been underestimated. Conclusions about previously exposed vaccinees were limited because only 6 or 7 AZD1222 recipients were SARS-CoV-2 seropositive at baseline.

The junction carries 4 bases between V and J, which are trimmed by 1 base and 3 bases respectively. The CDR1 and CDR2 encoded by the germline V gene (reference sequence) are SEHNR and FQNEAQ. The CDR3 numbers 13 residues from cysteine through phenylalanine. Of the read, only the CDR3 DNA is kept; its 39 bases are in frame from base 1. A remark on this clone: Its antigen remains undetermined. The sample holds no much larger clone one base away, and base qualities are not on file. The sample has other DNA sequences that encode this CDR3 too.

The sequencing used peripheral blood, collected on day 0 of AZD1222 vaccination. The sequence was obtained from an adult in good health. The V and J segments used are TRBV7-9 and TRBJ1-5; no D gene call is confident. Read as DNA, the sequence is TGTGCCAGCAGCTTAGGGGTCAATCAGCCCCAGCATTTT. The encoded protein is CASSLGVNQPQHF.